The 21 T cell receptor beta chains below all came from one sample that was sequenced in a study of T-cell memory formation after mild COVID-19 (dated by TCRdb to the early 2020s). Library construction relied on 5' RACE. Sequencing was performed on an Illumina NovaSeq 6000. The public sequencing data were trimmed at Q25 with fastp and processed into clonotypes with MiXCR by TCRdb, which kept only in-frame beta chains. Every CDR3 protein is listed once, alongside the most common genes and DNA of its rows. Across this sample there are fewer than 700,000 distinct CDR3 sequences, with about 22% seen only once. Of the sample, 7.5% to 9.5% falls within the top ten clones. Input material: PBMCs or a T cell subset sorted from them (not recorded which). These receptors were taken from an adult woman who had mild COVID-19 (a few samples of this study predate the infection). The sample titles of this study are shuffled in the database, so cell type and time point are left out; the donor was told from shared clones.

This chain joins TRBV29-1 and TRBJ2-4; 10 positions match TRBD2. The length of the CDR3 is 13 residues. The germline V gene encodes CDR1 SQVTM and CDR2 ANQGSEA. Trimming cost V 4 bases and J 4 bases; bases outside gene matches: 1. CDR3: CSVVGLAKNIQYF. As DNA, the CDR3 is TGCAGCGTTGTGGGACTAGCGAAAAACATTCAGTACTTC.

Only a few counts were recorded for this clonotype. The rearrangement uses TRBV14 and TRBJ1-3; no firm D call. V lost 4 bases to trimming and J lost 0 bases, with 7 bases between them. The germline CDR1 and CDR2 sequences are SGHDN and FVKESK. The CDR3 has 14 amino acids. CDR3 nucleotide sequence: TGTGCCAGCAGCCTTCACCTCTCTGGAAACACCATATATTTT. It yields the protein CASSLHLSGNTIYF.

This clonotype turned up a few times. This chain uses TRBV12-3 or TRBV12-4 with TRBJ2-7; D ambiguous. V was clipped by 5 bases and J by 7 bases, with 12 bases between them. This CDR3 has 12 residues. The CDR3 region is CASSPVWGEQYF. In DNA, the CDR3 is TGTGCCAGCAGTCCGGTTTGGGGTGAGCAGTACTTC.

This clonotype was found a few times. The chain employs TRBV5-4 and TRBJ2-1; 8 positions agree with TRBD1. From germline, CDR1 is SGHNT and CDR2 YYREEE (reference sequence). V gave up 0 bases and J gave up 6 bases; unmatched junction bases: 5. CDR3 length: 15 residues. CDR3 region: CASSLGTGHFNEQFF. The CDR3 DNA follows: TGTGCCAGCAGCTTGGGGACAGGGCACTTCAATGAGCAGTTCTTC.

This clonotype showed up just a few times. The gene calls are TRBV30 and TRBJ1-1, with D perhaps matching TRBD1 (5 bases). The CDR3 extends over 14 amino acids. The germline gives CDR1 GTSNPN, CDR2 SVGIG (reference sequence). V dropped 2 bases and J dropped 0 bases, with 10 bases sitting between them. The CDR3 loop is CAWSIGHLNTEAFF. The CDR3 DNA reads TGTGCCTGGAGTATCGGACACCTGAACACTGAAGCTTTCTTT.

The V gene is TRBV7-2, the J gene TRBJ1-3; D is unresolved. V was cut by 2 bases and J by 11 bases, with 13 bases left in between. Germline CDR1 SGHTA, CDR2 FQGNSA. The CDR3 runs 13 residues. The CDR3 region is CASSLTMMAPIYF. The CDR3 nucleotides are TGTGCCAGCAGCTTAACCATGATGGCCCCCATATATTTT.

The chain joins TRBV15 to TRBJ1-2; 8 bases match TRBD1. J gave up 8 bases and V 9 bases, and 17 bases lay outside the gene matches. Germline lookup yields CDR1 LNHNV and CDR2 YYDKDF (reference sequence). This CDR3 has 15 amino acids. The CDR3 is CATLGTVQGVRGYTF. CDR3 nucleotide sequence: TGTGCCACTTTAGGGACCGTACAGGGGGTACGCGGCTACACCTTC.

The chain combines TRBV18 with TRBJ1-3, with D possibly being TRBD1 (6 bases). Between the trimmed V and J ends, which lost 3 bases and 4 bases, there was a span of 13 bases. The germline CDR1 and CDR2 sequences are KGHSH and LQKENI. The CDR3 covers 15 residues. As DNA, the CDR3 is TGTGCCAGCTCACCGACTACAGGGAACGGAAACACCATATATTTT. Protein: CASSPTTGNGNTIYF.

The rearrangement uses TRBV24-1 and TRBJ2-3; 12 nucleotides match TRBD2. CDR1 is KGHDR, CDR2 SFDVKD, per germline. CDR3 size: 15 residues. The V gene end was trimmed by 7 bases and the J gene end by 7 bases; junction bases not matched to a gene: 8. The CDR3 protein is CATRGGLAGPHTQYF. The CDR3 nucleotides are TGTGCCACCAGAGGAGGACTAGCGGGGCCTCATACGCAGTATTTT.

This clonotype showed up many times. This rearrangement joins TRBV6-2 or TRBV6-3 to TRBJ2-3; no reliable D call. This CDR3 region has 12 residues. V was trimmed by 9 bases and J by 3 bases, leaving 10 bases between them. The germline gives CDR1 MNHEY, CDR2 SVGEGT. In nucleotides, the CDR3 is TGTGCCAGTAGTGATAGGACAGATACGCAGTATTTT. Translated: CASSDRTDTQYF.

The CDR3 coding sequence is TGTGCCAGCAGGCTAGAAGGGGGCGACGAGCAGTACTTC. Translation gives CASRLEGGDEQYF. This rearrangement joins TRBV12-3 or TRBV12-4 to TRBJ2-7; 7 bases fit TRBD1. This CDR3 region has 13 residues. With V trimmed by 6 bases and J by 5 bases, 7 bases remained unmatched.

This clonotype has a handful of counts. The chain combines TRBV7-8 with TRBJ1-1, with a possible D match to TRBD1 (6 bases). This CDR3 has 15 residues. Germline CDR1 SGHVS, CDR2 FQNEAQ. Trimming cost V 3 bases and J 4 bases, with 15 bases left between them. The CDR3 sequence is CASSFLGRGTTEAFF. The CDR3 DNA reads TGTGCCAGCAGCTTTCTGGGGAGGGGGACCACTGAAGCTTTCTTT.

This clonotype was recorded many times. CDR3 sequence reads: CASSLVGRGTGELFF. CDR3 nucleotides: TGCGCCAGCAGCTTGGTAGGACGTGGCACCGGGGAGCTGTTTTTT. V and J are TRBV5-1 and TRBJ2-2; unclear D gene. CDR1 and CDR2 (germline): SGHRS, YFSETQ. This CDR3 region has 15 residues. V was cut by 0 bases and J by 4 bases, with 10 bases left in between. Full variable domain (outside the CDR3, taken from reference TRBV5-1 and TRBJ2-2): KAGVTQTPRYLIKTRGQQVTLSCSPISGHRSVSWYQQTPGQGLQFLFEYFSETQRNKGNFPGRFSGRQFSNSRSEMNVSTLELGDSALYLCASSLVGRGTGELFFGEGSRLTVL.

The chain is built from TRBV5-1 and TRBJ1-1; TRBD1 aligns across 9 bases. V dropped 2 bases and J dropped 8; count of bases not matched to a gene: 10. Germline V gene data show CDR1 as SGHRS and CDR2 as YFSETQ. The CDR3 consists of 15 residues. Here the CDR3 DNA reads TGCGCCAGCAGCTTTCTGACAGGGGGGAGCGCAGAAGCTTTCTTT. Amino acids: CASSFLTGGSAEAFF.

CDR3 sequence reads: CASSFSVGTSGSETQYF. The CDR3 nucleotides read TGTGCCAGCAGCTTCTCGGTGGGGACTAGCGGGAGTGAGACGCAGTATTTT. The chain joins TRBV7-8 to TRBJ2-3, with 14 bases lining up with TRBD2. Germline trimming cut 3 bases from V and 9 bases from J; bases unmatched to any gene: 11. The germline V gene has CDR1 SGHVS and CDR2 FQNEAQ. CDR3 length: 17 residues. The variable domain in full, completed from reference TRBV7-8 and TRBJ2-3, reads GAGVSQSPRYKVAKRGQDVALRCDPISGHVSLFWYQQALGQGPEFLTYFQNEAQLDKSGLPSDRFFAERPEGSVSTLKIQRTQQEDSAVYLCASSFSVGTSGSETQYFGPGTRLTVL.

Ten or more counts support this clonotype. The chain has TRBV2 and TRBJ1-1; D is possibly TRBD1 (6 bases). Germline V lookup: CDR1 SNHLY, CDR2 FYNNEI. The CDR3 is 13 residues long. V lost 6 bases, J lost 1 base, and 9 bases lay in between. DNA for the CDR3: TGTGCCAGCAGGAGGACAGAGAACACTGAAGCTTTCTTT. Translating gives CASRRTENTEAFF. Looking up the rest from reference TRBV2 and TRBJ1-1 gives the full variable domain: EPEVTQTPSHQVTQMGQEVILRCVPISNHLYFYWYRQILGQKVEFLVSFYNNEISEKSEIFDDQFSVERPDGSNFTLKIRSTKLEDSAMYFCASRRTENTEAFFGQGTRLTVV.

This clonotype was seen a few times. The chain carries TRBV27 and TRBJ2-7; 7 nucleotides line up with TRBD2. CDR1 and CDR2 (germline): MNHEY, SMNVEV (reference sequence). The V and J ends lost 5 bases and 0 bases, in that order; junction bases with no gene match: 10. This CDR3 is built from 16 residues. The CDR3, as DNA: TGTGCCAGCAGTCCGGCAGCGGGACTGCACTCCTACGAGCAGTACTTC. This encodes CASSPAAGLHSYEQYF.

This clonotype was counted a few times. The chain links TRBV9 to TRBJ2-7, with 9 nucleotides matching TRBD1. J lost 5 bases, V lost 0 bases, and 6 bases had no gene match. The CDR3 sequence is 15 residues long. The germline gives CDR1 SGDLS, CDR2 YYNGEE. The CDR3: CASSVDGTGIHEQYF. DNA of the CDR3: TGTGCCAGCAGCGTAGATGGGACAGGGATCCACGAGCAGTACTTC.

The genes are TRBV12-3 or TRBV12-4 and TRBJ2-2; D is ambiguous. V was clipped by 5 bases and J by 0 bases, with 10 bases between them. The CDR3 is made up of 15 amino acids. This chain's CDR3 is CASSARLPNTGELFF. DNA for the CDR3: TGTGCCAGCAGTGCCAGGCTCCCGAACACCGGGGAGCTGTTTTTT.

The chain recombines TRBV9 with TRBJ2-3; 7 bases are a match to TRBD2. Germline CDR1 and CDR2: SGDLS and YYNGEE. The CDR3 contains 15 residues. V lost 2 bases and J lost 0; bases outside the gene matches: 3. Here the CDR3 reads CASSVGGKSTDTQYF. The CDR3 DNA is TGTGCCAGCAGCGTGGGGGGGAAAAGCACAGATACGCAGTATTTT.

The chain couples TRBV11-3 to TRBJ2-3; 11 nucleotides match TRBD2. Unmatched junction bases numbered 11, after V lost 3 bases and J lost 6 bases. This CDR3 is 17 amino acids long. The germline CDR1 and CDR2 sequences are SGHNT and YENEEA. The CDR3: CASSFTQLAGETDTQYF. The CDR3 nucleotides read TGTGCCAGCAGCTTCACCCAACTAGCGGGGGAGACGGATACGCAGTATTTT.